The 32 T cell receptor beta chains presented below share a single source sample, sequenced in a study of OX40 agonist ivuxolimab in advanced cancers. Sequencing was performed with immunoSEQ multiplex PCR; in TCRdb, only in-frame clones are kept and a portion is missing. The sample holds tens of thousands of clones, approximately 87% seen once. The sample here was CD4+ or CD8+ T cells sorted from blood, taken in a trial of the OX40 agonist ivuxolimab. Receptor source: an adult with an advanced solid tumor such as melanoma, head and neck, liver or kidney cancer.

The rearrangement joins TRBV18 to TRBJ2-2; D remains unclear. Trimming cost V 4 bases and J 4 bases, with 4 bases left between them. Germline CDR1 KGHSH, CDR2 LQKENI. This CDR3 region has 12 residues. The CDR3 nucleotides read TGTGCCAGCTCACGCATCACCGGGGAGCTGTTTTTT. It translates to CASSRITGELFF.

The J gene is TRBJ2-1, the V gene TRBV27; D unresolved. Per germline, CDR1 MNHEY and CDR2 SMNVEV (reference sequence). The CDR3 has 12 residues. V dropped 8 bases and J dropped 9 bases, with 14 bases sitting between them. CDR3 loop: CASSIRNGEQFF. CDR3 sequence (DNA): TGTGCCAGCTCCATTCGAAACGGTGAGCAGTTCTTC.

The sample holds a few counts of this clone. The genes are TRBV5-4 and TRBJ2-2; perhaps TRBD2 as D (6 bases). The CDR3 has 16 residues. Germline-derived CDR1 and CDR2 are SGHNT and YYREEE (reference sequence). Trimming pared 0 bases from V and 3 bases from J, leaving 12 bases between. The CDR3 loop reads CASSLDGGRDTGELFF. DNA for the CDR3: TGTGCCAGCAGCTTGGACGGGGGACGGGACACCGGGGAGCTGTTTTTT.

Turning to this clone: Other DNA sequences in this sample translate to the same CDR3. This rearrangement joins TRBV5-1 to TRBJ2-3; D ambiguous. The ends were cut back, 0 bases at V and 0 bases at J, with 8 bases in the middle. CDR1 is SGHRS, CDR2 YFSETQ, per germline. The CDR3 has 15 residues. CDR3 protein: CASSLVAGSTDTQYF. CDR3 DNA sequence: TGCGCCAGCAGCTTGGTCGCAGGTAGCACAGATACGCAGTATTTT.

The chain recombines TRBV5-1 with TRBJ1-2; no clear D. Between the trimmed V and J ends, which lost 0 bases and 1 base, there was a span of 7 bases. This CDR3 comprises 14 residues. Germline CDR1 and CDR2: SGHRS and YFSETQ. In DNA form, the CDR3 reads TGCGCCAGCAGCTTGGCCCGGGGTAACTATGGCTACACCTTC. Amino acids: CASSLARGNYGYTF. Filled out from reference TRBV5-1 and TRBJ1-2, the complete variable domain reads KAGVTQTPRYLIKTRGQQVTLSCSPISGHRSVSWYQQTPGQGLQFLFEYFSETQRNKGNFPGRFSGRQFSNSRSEMNVSTLELGDSALYLCASSLARGNYGYTFGSGTRLTVV.

The V gene is TRBV7-3, the J gene TRBJ2-2; no firm D call. The germline gives CDR1 SGHTA, CDR2 FQGTGA. Trimming removed 0 bases from V and 7 bases from J, with 9 bases in between. The CDR3 runs to 14 residues. The CDR3 bases are TGTGCCAGCAGCTTAACCCCTAGTGACGGGGAGCTGTTTTTT. Protein product: CASSLTPSDGELFF.

The V call is TRBV28, the J call TRBJ1-5; D unresolved. Germline V gene data show CDR1 as MDHEN and CDR2 as SYDVKM. V dropped 2 bases and J dropped 2 bases, with 16 bases sitting between them. The CDR3 is 17 amino acids. In DNA form, the CDR3 reads TGTGCCAGCAGTTTAATCGCCCAAAACCAGGGCAATCAGCCCCAGCATTTT. Encoded protein: CASSLIAQNQGNQPQHF.

V and J are TRBV7-6 and TRBJ2-1, with 7 bases aligning to TRBD1. The germline CDR1 and CDR2 sequences are SGHVS and FNYEAQ. V was clipped by 2 bases and J by 8 bases; unmatched bases: 6. The CDR3 is 14 residues long. This CDR3 is CASSLYLGGDEQFF. The CDR3 region has the DNA TGTGCCAGCAGCTTATACTTAGGGGGCGATGAGCAGTTCTTC.

The chain uses TRBV11-2 and TRBJ1-5; 9 nucleotides match TRBD1. The junction had 6 bases not matched to a gene; V was cut back by 5 bases and J by 4 bases. The CDR3 loop spans 15 amino acids. The germline V gene encodes CDR1 SGHAT and CDR2 FQNNGV. The DNA for the CDR3 is TGTGCCAGCAGCCCCCTCGGGACAGGGAATCAGCCCCAGCATTTT. Its translation is CASSPLGTGNQPQHF. The full variable domain, with the rest looked up from reference TRBV11-2 and TRBJ1-5, is EAGVAQSPRYKIIEKRQSVAFWCNPISGHATLYWYQQILGQGPKLLIQFQNNGVVDDSQLPKDRFSAERLKGVDSTLKIQPAKLEDSAVYLCASSPLGTGNQPQHFGDGTRLSIL.

This clone has only one observation. The chain couples TRBV11-2 to TRBJ2-3; 14 bases map to TRBD2. The CDR3 has 16 residues. Per the germline V gene, CDR1 is SGHAT and CDR2 is FQNNGV. V was pared by 4 bases and J by 5 bases, with 5 bases of the junction left unmatched. The CDR3 DNA reads TGTGCCAGCAGCTCAACCGGGACTAGCGGGAGAGATACGCAGTATTTT. Its protein is CASSSTGTSGRDTQYF.

The chain links TRBV25-1 to TRBJ1-2; D is unclear. There are 16 residues in the CDR3. Germline loops: CDR1 MGHDK, CDR2 SYGVNS. V was pared by 6 bases and J by 2 bases, with 19 bases between. In DNA, the CDR3 is TGTGCCAGCAGCGACGCTGATGGACGCACGAACTATGGCTACACCTTC. Protein sequence: CASSDADGRTNYGYTF.

The chain recombines TRBV2 with TRBJ2-7; D is possibly TRBD1 (5 bases). Per germline, CDR1 SNHLY and CDR2 FYNNEI. The germline V and J ends were trimmed by 0 bases and 9 bases, with 15 bases remaining between them. The CDR3 sequence is 14 residues long. The CDR3 DNA sequence: TGTGCCAGCAGTGAAGCGCCCTTTTCGACAGCGCAGTACTTC. It is translated as CASSEAPFSTAQYF.

The V gene is TRBV9, the J gene TRBJ2-3; TRBD1 matches at 8 bases. Germline assignment: CDR1 SGDLS and CDR2 YYNGEE. Unmatched junction bases numbered 7, after V lost 5 bases and J lost 5 bases. The CDR3 length is 14 residues. The CDR3 loop is CASSADRELDTQYF. The DNA of the CDR3 is TGTGCCAGCAGTGCGGACAGGGAACTAGATACGCAGTATTTT.

The chain uses TRBV5-8 and TRBJ2-2; 11 bases are a match to TRBD2. Per the germline V gene, CDR1 is SGHTS and CDR2 is YDEGEE. The CDR3 sequence is 16 residues long. Trimming at V came to 4 bases and at J to 5 bases, leaving 7 bases not matched to a gene. CDR3 bases: TGTGCCAGCAGCATACGACTAGCGGGGTCGACCGGGGAGCTGTTTTTT. Residues: CASSIRLAGSTGELFF.

The V and J genes are TRBV7-2 and TRBJ2-1; 7 bases fit TRBD2. This CDR3 has 15 amino acids. Germline CDR1 SGHTA, CDR2 FQGNSA. Trimming took 7 bases from V and 6 from J; bases not matched to a gene: 12. CDR3 coding DNA: TGTGCCAGCACTCGGGGGGTAGCGGAGACCAATGAGCAGTTCTTC. Translating it yields CASTRGVAETNEQFF.

This chain connects TRBV7-9 to TRBJ2-1, with D unresolved. Trimming cost V 1 base and J 6 bases, with 7 bases left between them. Germline-derived CDR1 and CDR2 are SEHNR and FQNEAQ (reference sequence). This CDR3 is built from 13 residues. CDR3 in DNA: TGTGCCAGCAGCTTAGGCAACGGCAATGAGCAGTTCTTC. Encoded protein: CASSLGNGNEQFF.

The rearrangement joins TRBV18 to TRBJ1-1; D call uncertain. CDR1 is KGHSH and CDR2 is LQKENI in the germline V gene. This CDR3 comprises 15 residues. V was clipped by 3 bases and J by 3 bases, with 14 bases between them. CDR3 amino acids: CASSPSGGLDTEAFF. The DNA for the CDR3 is TGTGCCAGCTCACCCTCCGGCGGGTTGGACACTGAAGCTTTCTTT.

The V and J genes are TRBV2 and TRBJ1-4, with D hard to call. Germline assignment: CDR1 SNHLY and CDR2 FYNNEI. V dropped 6 bases and J dropped 0 bases, with 20 bases sitting between them. This CDR3 is built from 18 residues. The chain's CDR3 is CASRPPYSNSATNEKLFF. The DNA for the CDR3 is TGTGCCAGCAGGCCTCCGTATTCAAACAGTGCAACTAATGAAAAACTGTTTTTT.

The CDR3 region is CASRSGRQEQFF. The CDR3 nucleotides are TGTGCCAGCAGATCGGGGCGGCAAGAGCAGTTCTTC. The V and J genes are TRBV7-9 and TRBJ2-1; D is perhaps TRBD1 or TRBD2 (5 bases each). The CDR3 loop spans 12 amino acids. The germline CDR1 and CDR2 sequences are SEHNR and FQNEAQ (reference sequence). Trimming removed 6 bases at V and 10 bases at J, with 13 bases between.

The chain is built from TRBV28 and TRBJ2-3; 7 bases fit TRBD1. The CDR3 is 13 amino acids. CDR1 is MDHEN and CDR2 is SYDVKM in the germline V gene. V lost 10 bases to trimming and J lost 3 bases; unmatched junction nucleotides: 7. The CDR3 DNA is TGTGCCATTCGGACAGGACGTACAGATACGCAGTATTTT. Protein product: CAIRTGRTDTQYF.

The V gene is TRBV6-5, the J gene TRBJ2-3; D is perhaps TRBD2 (7 bases). The germline V gene has CDR1 MNHEY and CDR2 SVGAGI. Trimming shortened V by 5 bases and J by 6 bases, and 15 bases separated the two germline ends. This CDR3 spans 14 amino acids. The CDR3 is CASSRGDIGDTQYF. CDR3 nucleotide sequence: TGTGCCAGCAGTCGGGGGGACATCGGGGATACGCAGTATTTT.

This clone came up a few times. The chain uses TRBV9 and TRBJ2-2; D is perhaps TRBD1 (7 bases). The CDR3 is 16 residues long. The germline V gene has CDR1 SGDLS and CDR2 YYNGEE. Trimming took 4 bases from V and 4 from J, leaving 17 bases between them. The DNA of the CDR3 is TGTGCCAGCAGCCCAGGGGGGACTGGCTCCACCGGGGAGCTGTTTTTT. Protein: CASSPGGTGSTGELFF.

The genes are TRBV19 and TRBJ2-5, with a tentative D call TRBD1 (7 bases). Germline V gene sequence: CDR1 LNHDA, CDR2 SQIVND (reference sequence). Trimming stripped 5 bases from V and 5 bases from J, with 21 bases between. The CDR3 runs 16 residues. The chain's CDR3 is CASSALTGTLMETQYF. The CDR3 region has the DNA TGTGCCAGTAGTGCCTTGACAGGGACTTTGATGGAGACCCAGTACTTC.

This chain links TRBV5-4 with TRBJ1-2; D is perhaps TRBD1 (6 bases). The V gene's germline CDR1 is SGHNT and CDR2 YYREEE (reference sequence). V was pared by 4 bases and J by 2 bases, with 9 bases between. The CDR3 sequence is 13 residues long. CDR3 DNA: TGTGCCAGCAGCCTAGACAGGAACTATGGCTACACCTTC. Encoded protein: CASSLDRNYGYTF.

The rearrangement joins TRBV5-4 to TRBJ1-3, with a possible D match to TRBD1 (5 bases). Trimming took 4 bases from V and 0 from J, leaving 11 bases between them. The germline gives CDR1 SGHNT, CDR2 YYREEE (reference sequence). CDR3 size: 15 residues. CDR3 region: CASSQGPNSGNTIYF. CDR3 DNA sequence: TGTGCCAGCAGCCAGGGACCGAACTCTGGAAACACCATATATTTT.

Turning to this clone: Different DNA sequences within this sample yield the same CDR3. DNA for the CDR3: TGTGCCAGCAGTGAGGGACAGGGGGCGAACTATGGCTACACCTTC. It yields the protein CASSEGQGANYGYTF. V and J are TRBV6-1 and TRBJ1-2; 12 bases are shared with TRBD1. CDR1 and CDR2 (germline): MNHNS, SASEGT. Trimming cost V 3 bases and J 2 bases; bases outside gene matches: 1. CDR3 length: 15 amino acids.

V usage is TRBV5-1 and J usage is TRBJ2-1; 8 positions match TRBD2. J lost 7 bases, V lost 4 bases, and 16 bases had no gene match. The germline V gene has CDR1 SGHRS and CDR2 YFSETQ. The CDR3 has 17 residues. CDR3: CASSPIAGRVLGNEQFF. Written as DNA, the CDR3 is TGCGCCAGCAGCCCCATAGCGGGGAGAGTTTTGGGGAATGAGCAGTTCTTC.

In its sample, this clone was seen a few times. DNA of the CDR3: TGTGCCAGCAGCTCTACCCGTGGGGCCCCAGATACGCAGTATTTT. Amino acid sequence: CASSSTRGAPDTQYF. The chain recombines TRBV5-5 with TRBJ2-3, with a weak D call TRBD1 (5 bases). This CDR3 comprises 15 residues. Trimming took off 3 bases at V and 4 bases at J, with 15 bases between the two ends. Germline CDR1 is SGHKS and CDR2 is YYEKEE (reference sequence).

The chain joins TRBV7-9 to TRBJ2-1, with TRBD1 as a possible D gene (5 bases). V was cut by 5 bases and J by 4 bases, with 9 bases left in between. The CDR3 has 13 residues. Germline V gene lookup returns CDR1 SEHNR and CDR2 FQNEAQ (reference sequence). The CDR3 here is CASSNQGYNEQFF. DNA for the CDR3: TGTGCCAGCAGCAATCAGGGATACAATGAGCAGTTCTTC.

The chain recombines TRBV19 with TRBJ2-3; D is unclear. The CDR3 is 13 amino acids. CDR1 and CDR2 from the germline V gene are LNHDA and SQIVND (reference sequence). Deletions cut 6 bases from V and 5 bases from J, with 12 bases between. CDR3 in amino acids: CASRSLSEDTQYF. The DNA of the CDR3 is TGTGCCAGTAGATCCTTGAGTGAAGATACGCAGTATTTT.

The chain employs TRBV4-2 and TRBJ1-5; maybe TRBD1 (6 bases). The CDR3 is made up of 17 amino acids. V lost 4 bases and J 3 bases, leaving 19 bases between the germline ends. Looked up from germline, CDR1 is LGHNA and CDR2 is YNFKEQ. Here the CDR3 DNA reads TGTGCCAGCAGCCCTAGAAGGGGGGGAGAGGTCAATCAGCCCCAGCATTTT. Amino acid sequence: CASSPRRGGEVNQPQHF.

The rearrangement uses TRBV2 and TRBJ2-2; 7 nucleotides line up with TRBD2. Losses at the gene ends were 10 bases for V and 1 base for J; bases not matched to a gene: 6. Germline V lookup: CDR1 SNHLY, CDR2 FYNNEI. The CDR3 has 14 amino acids. The CDR3, as DNA: TGTGCCACCCTCCGCGGGAGGAACACCGGGGAGCTGTTTTTT. Amino acids: CATLRGRNTGELFF.